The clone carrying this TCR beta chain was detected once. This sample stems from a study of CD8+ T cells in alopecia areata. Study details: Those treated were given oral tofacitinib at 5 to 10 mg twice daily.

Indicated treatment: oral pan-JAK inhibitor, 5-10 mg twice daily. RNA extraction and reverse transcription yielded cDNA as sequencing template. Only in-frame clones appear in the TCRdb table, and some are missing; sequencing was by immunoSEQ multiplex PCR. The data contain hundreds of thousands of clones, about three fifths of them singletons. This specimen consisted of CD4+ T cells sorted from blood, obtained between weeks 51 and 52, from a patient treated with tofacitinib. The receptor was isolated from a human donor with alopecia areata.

CDR3 region: CASSQAPRTGIGHEQYF. The CDR3 coding sequence is TGTGCCAGCAGCCAAGCTCCTCGGACAGGGATAGGTCACGAGCAGTACTTC. The rearrangement links TRBV4-2 to TRBJ2-7; TRBD1 matches at 8 bases. Germline CDR1 reads LGHNA; CDR2 reads YNFKEQ. Trimming removed 1 base from V and 5 bases from J; junction bases left unmatched: 13. CDR3 length: 17 amino acids.